Each of the 22 T cell receptor beta chains below was sequenced from the same sample in a study of T cells in Graves' hyperthyroidism and ophthalmopathy (dated by TCRdb to about 2019). Libraries were constructed by multiplex PCR. Sequencing was performed on an Illumina HiSeq 2000. The TCR beta CDR3 regions were amplified from RNA transcripts. For the first round of RT-PCR on the TCR CDR3, the HTBI primer set was used together with the Qiagen OneStep RT-PCR kit. TCRdb ran its own pipeline on the public reads, namely fastp trimming at Q25 and MiXCR clone calling, and kept in-frame beta chains. Every distinct CDR3 protein forms one entry, paired with its most common genes and DNA. The sample table shows approximately 640,000 distinct CDR3 sequences, and around a sixth are seen once. The ten most abundant clones make up around 15% of the sample. Sequenced material: blood. These TCRs come from a man between 45 and 60 years old with Graves' hyperthyroidism.

This clonotype was observed at least ten times. The chain combines TRBV24-1 with TRBJ1-4, with 9 bases lining up with TRBD1. The CDR3 totals 13 residues. V trimming: 9 bases; J trimming: 5 bases; junction bases outside the gene matches: 3. Germline CDR1 and CDR2: KGHDR and SFDVKD. CDR3 in DNA: TGTGCCACCGCGGGACAGGGAAATGAAAAACTGTTTTTT. Translating it yields CATAGQGNEKLFF.

With regard to this clonotype: With a much larger clone just one base away, this may be a read error. The chain joins TRBV5-1 to TRBJ2-1; D unclear. The CDR3 loop spans 16 amino acids. In germline, CDR1 is SGHRS, CDR2 YFSETQ. In DNA, the CDR3 is TGCGCCAGCAGCTTGGAGGGCGGAAGCTCCTACAGTGAGCAGTTCTTC. As protein: CASSLEGGSSYSEQFF.

The J gene is TRBJ2-1, the V gene TRBV6-2 or TRBV6-3; D perhaps matches TRBD2 (6 bases). Germline V gene data show CDR1 as MNHEY and CDR2 as SVGEGT. V was trimmed by 4 bases and J by 4 bases, leaving 20 bases between them. This CDR3 is 17 amino acids long. CDR3 loop: CASSSKPGLKAYNEQFF. Here the CDR3 DNA reads TGTGCCAGCAGTTCAAAACCGGGACTGAAAGCTTACAATGAGCAGTTCTTC.

The chain couples TRBV19 to TRBJ1-5; no firm D call. V lost 3 bases to trimming and J lost 0 bases, with 9 bases between them. The CDR3 is 15 amino acids. Germline values: CDR1 LNHDA, CDR2 SQIVND (reference sequence). For the CDR3, the DNA is TGTGCCAGTAGTATCCCAGAGTATAGCAATCAGCCCCAGCATTTT. Protein sequence: CASSIPEYSNQPQHF.

The chain is built from TRBV3-1 and TRBJ2-5; no definite D call. Germline V gives CDR1 LGHDT, CDR2 YNNKEL (reference sequence). With 2 bases removed from V and 3 bases from J, the gap between germline ends came to 7 bases. This CDR3 spans 13 amino acids. The CDR3, as DNA: TGTGCCAGCAGCCAAATTATGGAAGAGACCCAGTACTTC. Amino acids: CASSQIMEETQYF.

This clonotype was detected ten times or more. The chain is built from TRBV28 and TRBJ1-2; D might be TRBD1 (6 bases). Germline CDR1 is MDHEN and CDR2 is SYDVKM. The germline V and J ends were trimmed by 4 bases and 8 bases, with 20 bases remaining between them. CDR3 length: 15 residues. CDR3 residues: CASSYRFRGIGGYTF. The CDR3 DNA reads TGTGCCAGCAGTTATCGCTTCAGGGGAATAGGGGGCTACACCTTC.

This clonotype was seen many times. The J gene is TRBJ1-3, the V gene TRBV18; the D gene is possibly TRBD1 (5 bases). From germline, CDR1 is KGHSH and CDR2 LQKENI. CDR3 size: 15 residues. Trimming stripped 0 bases from V and 1 base from J, with 7 bases between. In nucleotides, the CDR3 is TGTGCCAGCTCACCACCATCAGGGTCTGGAAACACCATATATTTT. It translates to CASSPPSGSGNTIYF.

This chain uses TRBV13 with TRBJ2-1; 12 bases are a match to TRBD2. J was trimmed by 5 bases and V by 5 bases; bases with no gene match: 7. The germline CDR1 and CDR2 sequences are PRHDT and FYEKMQ (reference sequence). The CDR3 is 16 residues long. The CDR3 loop reads CASSPPRLAGDNEQFF. As DNA, the CDR3 is TGTGCCAGCAGCCCCCCCCGACTAGCGGGAGACAATGAGCAGTTCTTC.

In its sample, this clonotype was seen many times. This rearrangement joins TRBV12-3 or TRBV12-4 to TRBJ1-1; possible D gene TRBD1, 6 bases. The ends were cut back, 7 bases at V and 11 bases at J, with 17 bases in the middle. The length of the CDR3 is 12 residues. The DNA for the CDR3 is TGTGCCAGCAACCCAGGCGGGGGCCAGGCTTTCTTT. It specifies CASNPGGGQAFF.

V and J are TRBV7-2 and TRBJ1-1; TRBD1 aligns across 7 bases. J lost 4 bases, V lost 4 bases, and 12 bases had no gene match. Germline CDR1 reads SGHTA; CDR2 reads FQGNSA. This CDR3 region has 16 residues. CDR3 sequence (DNA): TGTGCCAGCAGCTCTAGCAACAGGGGAGGAGGCACTGAAGCTTTCTTT. Translation: CASSSSNRGGGTEAFF.

The table lists this clonotype with many counts. The chain uses TRBV6-1 and TRBJ2-1; the D gene is possibly TRBD2 (6 bases). Deletions cut 6 bases from V and 3 bases from J, with 24 bases between. The CDR3 runs 18 residues. Per germline, CDR1 MNHNS and CDR2 SASEGT. The CDR3 DNA reads TGTGCCAGCAGACTCCTCCTTCCCGGGAGCAGAAGCTACAATGAGCAGTTCTTC. Amino acid sequence: CASRLLLPGSRSYNEQFF.

This clonotype was observed a few times. The V and J genes are TRBV9 and TRBJ2-1; 10 bases fit TRBD2. The germline CDR1 and CDR2 sequences are SGDLS and YYNGEE. V lost 6 bases, J lost 0 bases, and 15 bases stayed unmatched. This CDR3 region has 19 residues. This chain's CDR3 is CASILRGLAPWTSYNEQFF. Written as DNA, the CDR3 is TGTGCCAGCATTCTAAGGGGACTAGCGCCATGGACCTCCTACAATGAGCAGTTCTTC.

The chain joins TRBV20-1 to TRBJ1-1; tentatively, D is TRBD1 (5 bases). This CDR3 is built from 14 residues. Germline V CDR1 and CDR2: DFQATT, SNEGSKA (reference sequence). The V end lost 6 bases, the J end lost 1 base, and 15 bases lay between the germline ends. The CDR3 protein is CSARLGAWNTEAFF. The CDR3 DNA follows: TGCAGTGCCAGATTAGGGGCTTGGAACACTGAAGCTTTCTTT.

Many counts were recorded for this clonotype. The rearrangement links TRBV19 to TRBJ2-1, with 7 bases identical to TRBD2. Per the germline V gene, CDR1 is LNHDA and CDR2 is SQIVND (reference sequence). The junction had 11 bases not matched to a gene; V was cut back by 3 bases and J by 6 bases. CDR3 size: 16 residues. The CDR3 bases are TGTGCCAGTAGTATGGGGGGGGAAGGGTATGGCAATGAGCAGTTCTTC. It codes for CASSMGGEGYGNEQFF. The full variable domain, in which reference TRBV19 and TRBJ2-1 provide the parts outside the CDR3, is DGGITQSPKYLFRKEGQNVTLSCEQNLNHDAMYWYRQDPGQGLRLIYYSQIVNDFQKGDIAEGYSVSREKKESFPLTVTSAQKNPTAFYLCASSMGGEGYGNEQFFGPGTRLTVL.

This clonotype has just a few counts. The CDR3 reads CSVASGSSYEQYF. CDR3 coding DNA: TGCAGCGTAGCTAGCGGGAGCTCCTACGAGCAGTACTTC. The rearrangement joins TRBV29-1 to TRBJ2-7, with TRBD2 matching 10 bases. This CDR3 has 13 amino acids. Germline CDR1 and CDR2: SQVTM and ANQGSEA. V gave up 6 bases and J gave up 0 bases; unmatched junction bases: 2.

This chain uses TRBV30 with TRBJ2-5; D is ambiguous. Deletions cut 0 bases from V and 5 bases from J, with 10 bases between. CDR1 and CDR2 from the germline V gene are GTSNPN and SVGIG (reference sequence). The length of the CDR3 is 13 residues. CDR3 coding DNA: TGTGCCTGGAGTGTATTAGGGCGGGAGACCCAGTACTTC. It codes for CAWSVLGRETQYF.

The V call is TRBV12-3 or TRBV12-4, the J call TRBJ2-5; TRBD1 aligns across 10 bases. CDR3 length: 15 amino acids. V lost 6 bases to trimming and J lost 2 bases; unmatched junction nucleotides: 6. The CDR3 nucleotides read TGTGCCAGCAGCTTCCCGGGACAGGGGCAAGAGACCCAGTACTTC. It translates to CASSFPGQGQETQYF.

This clonotype was counted at least ten times. This chain links TRBV11-2 with TRBJ2-7; no clear D. Germline loops: CDR1 SGHAT, CDR2 FQNNGV. CDR3 length: 14 amino acids. Between the trimmed V and J ends, which lost 3 bases and 3 bases, there was a span of 12 bases. The CDR3 loop is CASSFSQMIYEQYF. CDR3 coding DNA: TGTGCCAGCAGCTTTTCGCAAATGATCTACGAGCAGTACTTC.

This clonotype appeared a few times. The V and J genes are TRBV4-2 and TRBJ2-7, with D maybe TRBD1 (6 bases). The CDR3 loop spans 17 amino acids. V dropped 0 bases and J dropped 4 bases, with 19 bases sitting between them. CDR1 is LGHNA, CDR2 YNFKEQ, per germline. CDR3 bases: TGTGCCAGCAGCCAAGAGGACAGTGCTACGAGCAGTTACGAGCAGTACTTC. Translation gives CASSQEDSATSSYEQYF.

This clonotype was recorded at least ten times. This rearrangement joins TRBV29-1 to TRBJ2-4, with 7 bases fitting TRBD1. From germline, CDR1 is SQVTM and CDR2 ANQGSEA. V trimming: 6 bases; J trimming: 1 base; junction bases outside the gene matches: 6. The CDR3 loop spans 14 amino acids. CDR3 nucleotides: TGCAGCGTCGTGCAACAGGGGGCCAAAAACATTCAGTACTTC. As protein: CSVVQQGAKNIQYF.

The chain links TRBV10-3 to TRBJ1-2; unclear D gene. There are 16 residues in the CDR3. V was clipped by 3 bases and J by 0 bases, with 14 bases between them. CDR1 and CDR2 (germline): ENHRY, SYGVKD. The CDR3 nucleotides are TGTGCCATCAGTGAACAAGGGCAGCTTACTAACTATGGCTACACCTTC. It specifies CAISEQGQLTNYGYTF.

This clonotype has at least ten counts. The genes are TRBV7-2 and TRBJ2-7, with 7 bases that match TRBD2. After removal of 1 base from V and 4 bases from J, the junction contained 10 bases not matched to a gene. Germline CDR1 reads SGHTA; CDR2 reads FQGNSA. CDR3 length: 16 amino acids. The CDR3 DNA sequence: TGTGCCAGCAGCTTAGGGACTTGGACTAGAGGGTACGAGCAGTACTTC. Its translation is CASSLGTWTRGYEQYF.